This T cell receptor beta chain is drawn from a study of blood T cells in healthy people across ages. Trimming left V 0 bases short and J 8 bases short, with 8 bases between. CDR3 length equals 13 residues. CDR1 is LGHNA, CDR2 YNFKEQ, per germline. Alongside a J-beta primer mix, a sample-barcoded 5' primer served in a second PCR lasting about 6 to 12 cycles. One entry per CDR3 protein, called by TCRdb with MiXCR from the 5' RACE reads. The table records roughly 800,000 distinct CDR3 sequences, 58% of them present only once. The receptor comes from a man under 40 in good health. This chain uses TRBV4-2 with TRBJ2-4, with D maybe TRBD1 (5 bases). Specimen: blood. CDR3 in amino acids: CASSQDSRDIQYF. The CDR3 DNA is TGTGCCAGCAGCCAAGATTCCAGGGACATTCAGTACTTC.